Listed here is a single T cell receptor beta chain. Its cognate antigen is unknown. This sample was taken from a study of cytomegalovirus exposure and HLA in healthy donors. On the study more broadly: Ancestry clustering placed roughly four fifths of over 300 genotyped donors in the Caucasian-associated cluster. Overall study results and limits: Listed as cytomegalovirus-associated were around 160 TCR beta chains. Owing to their indistinguishability, certain V segments, notably TRBV6-2 and TRBV6-3, were excluded.

Healthy donors of bone marrow made up the group. V lost 3 bases to trimming and J lost 1 base; unmatched junction nucleotides: 4. Germline values: CDR1 MGHRA, CDR2 YSYEKL. The CDR3 loop spans 16 amino acids. 60 Vbeta and 13 Jbeta primers were used in PCR. Generated by immunoSEQ multiplex PCR, the TCRdb table keeps only in-frame clones and is missing some. The sample records roughly 150,000 clones, around 68% being singletons. The sequence was obtained from a man aged 25 to 40 in good health and CMV-seropositive. J is TRBJ2-4 and V is TRBV4-1; 9 bases align to TRBD1. The sample was PBMCs. CDR3 region: CASSHLGQGAKNIQYF. The CDR3 nucleotides are TGCGCCAGCAGCCACCTTGGACAGGGGGCCAAAAACATTCAGTACTTC.